This TCR beta chain was retrieved from a study of blood T cell repertoires in COVID-19. Study-level background: Sites in the United States, Italy and Spain provided acute and convalescent COVID-19 samples. Nucleic acid was either cDNA or gDNA, and it came from T cells, B-cell-depleted T cells, or PBMCs.

This CDR3 is built from 13 residues. CDR1 MGHDK and CDR2 SYGVNS come from the germline V gene. J was trimmed by 7 bases and V by 7 bases; bases with no gene match: 7. In the original processing: Amplification of reference gene primers was used by the study to estimate nucleated cell counts. Only in-frame clones appear in the TCRdb table, and some are missing; sequencing was by immunoSEQ multiplex PCR. For V, J and clone size, that table is used; D and trimming come from the DNA. The sample includes 50,000 to 70,000 clones, about 91% of them seen just once. The clonotype originates from a man aged 55 to 70 with acute or convalescent COVID-19. V and J are TRBV25-1 and TRBJ2-1; 7 bases agree with TRBD1. The specimen was peripheral blood. DNA of the CDR3: TGTGCCAGCAATCCCGGGACAGTGAATGAGCAGTTCTTC. Translated, it gives CASNPGTVNEQFF.